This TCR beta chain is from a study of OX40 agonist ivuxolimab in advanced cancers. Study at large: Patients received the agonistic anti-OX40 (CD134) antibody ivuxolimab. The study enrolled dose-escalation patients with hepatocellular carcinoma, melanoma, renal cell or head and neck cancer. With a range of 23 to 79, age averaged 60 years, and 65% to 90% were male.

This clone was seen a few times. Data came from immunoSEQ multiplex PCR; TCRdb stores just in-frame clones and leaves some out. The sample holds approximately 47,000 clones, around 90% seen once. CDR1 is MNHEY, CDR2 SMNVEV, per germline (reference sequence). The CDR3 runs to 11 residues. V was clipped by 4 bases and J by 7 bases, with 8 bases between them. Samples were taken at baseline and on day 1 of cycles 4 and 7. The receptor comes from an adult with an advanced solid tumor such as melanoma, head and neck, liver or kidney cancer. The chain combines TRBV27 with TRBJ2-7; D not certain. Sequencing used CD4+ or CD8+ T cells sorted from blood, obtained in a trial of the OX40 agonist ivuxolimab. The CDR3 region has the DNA TGTGCCAGCAGTTCCCAAGGGGAGCAGTACTTC. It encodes CASSSQGEQYF.